The present T cell receptor beta chain was sequenced within a study of beta chain features in type 1 diabetes. Study-level background: The study examined roughly 110,000,000 sorted cells across all samples.

CDR3 length: 15 amino acids. Trimming took 3 bases from V and 3 from J, leaving 12 bases between them. CDR1 and CDR2 from the germline V gene are MNHNS and SASEGT. The authors reverse transcribed all of the isolated RNA, so sequencing captured expressed TCRB transcripts. This table comes from immunoSEQ multiplex PCR, and its TCRdb copy is limited to in-frame clones, with some not included. Among about 170,000 clones listed, around 8% were seen once. General study findings and limits: Possible PCR preference for shorter templates applied equally to patients and controls. All four CD4+ subsets from Type 1 diabetes patients carried moderately but significantly shorter TCRB CDR3s. More deletions and fewer insertions at VDJ junctions were found in patients with type 1 diabetes. Researchers reported that naive, central memory and Treg TCRB repertoires appeared more similar in patients than in healthy donors.

Note on this clone: No antigen is known for it.

The rearrangement links TRBV6-1 to TRBJ1-5; D perhaps matches TRBD1 (6 bases). This clonotype was sampled from a woman aged 40 to 50 with type 1 diabetes. Sequencing was carried out using central memory CD4+ T cells from blood. The CDR3 bases are TGTGCCAGCAGTGAGGACAGTCTTAACAATCAGCCCCAGCATTTT. The encoded protein is CASSEDSLNNQPQHF.